This T cell receptor beta chain originates from a study of HIV-infected children after antiretroviral therapy interruption (dated 2019 in TCRdb). Concerning the study at large: Eight children were included: four on planned treatment interruption and four on continuous treatment, all with CD4+ count above 500 and viral load below 50 copies/ml. In the interruption arm, samples were obtained at week 0, week 12, end of interruption (week 24 or 48), and about 3 years after study end. Median age was 9.5 years in the interruption group and roughly 8 years in the continuous treatment group. Continuous-treatment samples were analyzed from corresponding weeks 0, 48 and 150. Most participating children had recorded exposure to EBV and CMV. TCR repertoires were compared between children on planned treatment interruption and children on continuous antiretroviral treatment, alongside thymic output measurements.

Library preparation was by 3' RACE. TCR libraries were built from RNA using a 3' RACE protocol with unique molecular identifiers to correct PCR amplification bias. As many as 12 amplicon libraries were pooled and then sequenced on an Illumina MiSeq using v2 2x250 paired-end chemistry. For the original study's pipeline: Decombinator was used to process the reads, assigning V and J genes and CDR3 and applying barcode-based correction of errors and PCR bias. Repertoires were subsampled to equal depth before Gini coefficient calculation using the R ineq package. CDR3 similarity was assessed with GLIPH, Hamming distance and a shared triplet metric. The public reads were reprocessed in TCRdb via fastp at Q25 and MiXCR, keeping in-frame beta chains. A single entry per CDR3 protein holds the most common genes and DNA from its merged rows. These V and J calls are TCRdb output, not the study's own analysis. In this sample the table shows about 46,000 distinct CDR3 sequences, 4.3% of which occur a single time. The ten largest clones represent roughly 0.7% of the sample.

This clonotype was detected many times. The antigen it recognizes is unknown. Base quality data are lacking; no much larger clone is found one base away. The sample's treatment or condition, from its label and the paper: PENTA 11 planned treatment interruption arm or continuous ART arm. The participants, all children from the United Kingdom aged 2 to 15 years, had been on at least three-drug ART for a minimum of 24 weeks. Cryopreserved PBMCs with at least 5 million viable cells were required; a few candidate patients were excluded for low viable PBMC yield. Naive CD4+ CD45RA+ CD45RO- T cells were FACS-sorted from thawed PBMCs on a FACSAria III cell sorter. After sorting, cells were fixed, and RNA was extracted with the RNeasy FFPE kit and then with the RNeasy Micro kit. The paper's findings and limits, for the study overall: The low number of patients is a limitation and the data should be interpreted with caution. For naive CD4+ repertoires of PTI patients, CDR3 sharing between time points dropped once interruption began, while many sequences were shared between the end of interruption and 3 years later. Sorted CD45RA+ naive cells might include minor non-naive CD45RA+ populations such as EMRA or stem memory cells. An increase in the naive CD4+ Gini coefficient was observed by the end of treatment interruption, suggesting clonal expansion, and a return to baseline was observed by 3 years.

The CDR1 and CDR2 encoded by the germline V gene (reference sequence) are DFQATT and SNEGSKA. Trimming leaves V shorter by 0 bases and J shorter by 6 bases, with the junction holding 6 bases beyond the gene matches. The CDR3 sequence holds 15 residues, the cysteine and phenylalanine included. Only the CDR3 portion is preserved as DNA: 45 bases, with reading frame beginning at the first base. Rearrangement joined TRBV20-1 to TRBJ2-1, with 9 central nucleotides matching TRBD2. The origin of this receptor is a pool of human donors with HIV. Material: CD45RA+ CD4+ T cells from PBMCs, pooled from several time points, obtained from a donor given antiretroviral therapy, either interrupted or continuous. The cell subset or site label here, explained by the study, means: naive CD4+ CD45RA+ CD45RO- T cells. The nucleotide sequence reads as follows: TGCAGTGCTAGAGATAGGGCGGGGGGGTTCAATGAGCAGTTCTTC. It is translated as CSARDRAGGFNEQFF.